This T cell receptor (beta chain) was captured in a study of beta chain features in type 1 diabetes. Study findings and constraints: When Type 1 diabetes patients were examined, their TCRB CDR3s proved moderately but significantly shorter in all four CD4+ subsets. Short templates might get an advantage during PCR, and this would be equal in patients and controls. A greater similarity of naive, central memory and Treg TCRB repertoires was seen among patients than among healthy donors.

Remarks on this clone: What it recognizes is unknown.

Investigators reverse transcribed all isolated RNA, so they sequenced expressed TCRB transcripts. Mean read depth for naive, central memory and regulatory T cell samples was several million reads. TCRdb's table, derived via immunoSEQ multiplex PCR, lists solely in-frame clones and lacks some. This sample has about 370,000 clones, with around 9.6% found just once. Using CD45RO/CCR7/CD25/CD127/CD95/CD27, CD4+ naive, central memory, regulatory and stem cell-like memory cells were sorted. Germline-derived CDR1 and CDR2 are MDHEN and SYDVKM. Trimming left V 3 bases short and J 9 bases short, with 15 bases between. The CDR3 extends over 14 amino acids.

The sequence came from a man younger than 40 with type 1 diabetes. The specimen was central memory CD4+ T cells from blood. This sequence joins TRBV28 and TRBJ1-5; a possible D gene is TRBD1 (6 bases). The CDR3 bases are TGTGCCAGCAGTTTGGGAGGGGGTCGTCCGCCCCAGCATTTT. This encodes CASSLGGGRPPQHF.